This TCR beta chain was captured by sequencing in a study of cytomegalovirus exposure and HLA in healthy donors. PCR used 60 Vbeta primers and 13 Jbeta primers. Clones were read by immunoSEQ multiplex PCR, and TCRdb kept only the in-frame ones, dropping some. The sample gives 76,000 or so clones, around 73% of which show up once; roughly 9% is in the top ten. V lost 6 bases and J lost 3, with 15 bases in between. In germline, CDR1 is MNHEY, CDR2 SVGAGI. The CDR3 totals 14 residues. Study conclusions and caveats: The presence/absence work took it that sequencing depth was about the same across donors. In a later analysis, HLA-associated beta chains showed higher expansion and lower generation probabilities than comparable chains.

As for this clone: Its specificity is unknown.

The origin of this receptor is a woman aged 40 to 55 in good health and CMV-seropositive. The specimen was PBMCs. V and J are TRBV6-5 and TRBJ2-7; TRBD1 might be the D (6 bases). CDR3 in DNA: TGTGCCAGCAGAAAACAGGGTTCCAACTACGAGCAGTACTTC. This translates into CASRKQGSNYEQYF.